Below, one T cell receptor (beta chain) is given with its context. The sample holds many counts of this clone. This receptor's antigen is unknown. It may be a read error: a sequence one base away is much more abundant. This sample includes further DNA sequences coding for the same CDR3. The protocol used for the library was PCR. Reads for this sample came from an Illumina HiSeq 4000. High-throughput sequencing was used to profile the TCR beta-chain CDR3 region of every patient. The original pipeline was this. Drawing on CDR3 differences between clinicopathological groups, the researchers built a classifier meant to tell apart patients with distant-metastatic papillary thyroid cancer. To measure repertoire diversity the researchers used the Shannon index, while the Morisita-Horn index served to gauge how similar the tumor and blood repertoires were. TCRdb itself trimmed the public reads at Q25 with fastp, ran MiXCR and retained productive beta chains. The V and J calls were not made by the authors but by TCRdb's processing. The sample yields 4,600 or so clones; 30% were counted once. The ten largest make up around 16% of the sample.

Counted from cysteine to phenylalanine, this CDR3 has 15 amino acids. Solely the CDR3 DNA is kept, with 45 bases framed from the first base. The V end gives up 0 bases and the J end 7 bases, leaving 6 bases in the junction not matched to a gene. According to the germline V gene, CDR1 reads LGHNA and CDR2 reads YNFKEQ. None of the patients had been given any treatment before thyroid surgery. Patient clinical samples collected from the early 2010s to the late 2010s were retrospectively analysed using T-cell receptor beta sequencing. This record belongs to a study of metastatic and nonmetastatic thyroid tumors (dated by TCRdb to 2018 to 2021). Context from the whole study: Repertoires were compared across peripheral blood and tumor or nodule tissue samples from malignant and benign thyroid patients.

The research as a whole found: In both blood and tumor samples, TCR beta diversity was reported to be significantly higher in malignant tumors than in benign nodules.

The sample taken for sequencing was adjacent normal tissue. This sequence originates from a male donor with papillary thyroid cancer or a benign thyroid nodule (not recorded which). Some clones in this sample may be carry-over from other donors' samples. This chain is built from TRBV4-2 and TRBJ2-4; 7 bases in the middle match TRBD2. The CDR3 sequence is CASSQDVAGKNIQYF. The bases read TGTGCCAGCAGCCAAGATGTAGCGGGCAAGAACATTCAGTACTTC.